These T cell receptor beta chains were read from a single sample in a study of cytomegalovirus exposure and HLA in healthy donors. Generated by immunoSEQ multiplex PCR, the TCRdb table keeps only in-frame clones and is missing some. The sample contains about 160,000 clones, roughly 96% of which appear only once. Sequencing used PBMCs. These receptors were obtained from a woman between 18 and 30 years old in good health and CMV-seronegative. Each CDR3 is given with its conserved first and last residue. The D gene is left open where the match is weak. Some rows have no size entry. The others give once, few or many, or a class for an expanded clone.

TRBV19,.,once,TRBJ2-7,TGTGCCAGTAGTGTACAGGGGGGGCCTTACGAGCAGTACTTC,CASSVQGGPYEQYF
TRBV4-3,TRBD2,.,TRBJ2-1,TGCGCCAGCAGCCAAGTATGGGGTCTAGCGGATTACAATGAGCAGTTCTTC,CASSQVWGLADYNEQFF
TRBV5-8,.,.,TRBJ2-5,TGTGCCAGCAGCTTGGCGCACGGGCGGGGGCCAGAGACCCAGTACTTC,CASSLAHGRGPETQYF
TRBV6-6,.,few,TRBJ1-5,TGTGCCAGCAGTTACCTGGGAGTGGGCAATCAGCCCCAGCATTTT,CASSYLGVGNQPQHF
TRBV19,.,once,TRBJ2-7,TGTGCCAGTAGTACGGACCCACGGGGAAGCTCCTACGAGCAGTACTTC,CASSTDPRGSSYEQYF
TRBV7-3,.,.,TRBJ2-5,TGTGCCAGCAGCTTAAGAGGGGCGGGACAGCAAGAGACCCAGTACTTC,CASSLRGAGQQETQYF
TRBV27,.,.,TRBJ1-2,TGTGCCAGCGGGTCGGGTGGGGCAGGGTATGGCTACACCTTC,CASGSGGAGYGYTF
TRBV7-2,.,.,TRBJ2-5,TGTGCCAGCAGCCAAGACAGGCCAGGGACCCAGTACTTC,CASSQDRPGTQYF
TRBV10-2,.,.,TRBJ2-7,TGCGCCAGCGGGGACTCTAGTTACGAGCAGTACTTC,CASGDSSYEQYF
TRBV19,.,.,TRBJ2-5,TGTGCCAGTAGGCAGGGGACAGAGACCCAGTACTTC,CASRQGTETQYF
TRBV27,TRBD1,.,TRBJ2-7,TGTGCCTCCCAGAGGGGGCCCTACGAGCAGTACTTC,CASQRGPYEQYF
TRBV29-1,.,.,TRBJ2-7,TGCAGCACCCGGGACTTTACCTACGAGCAGTACTTC,CSTRDFTYEQYF
TRBV7-7,TRBD2,.,TRBJ2-3,TGTGCTAGCAGCTTAGGCGGGGGGGCGGATACGCAGTATTTT,CASSLGGGADTQYF
TRBV7-9,.,.,TRBJ2-7,TGTGCCAGCAGCTTAAATATGGGGGCTAACGAGCAGTACTTC,CASSLNMGANEQYF
TRBV13,.,once,TRBJ2-5,TGTGCCAGCAGCGCCTCCCGGGAGACCCAGTACTTC,CASSASRETQYF
TRBV4-2,.,.,TRBJ2-3,TGTGCCAGCAGCCTGCGAATCACCCGGGTAACGGCAGATACGCAGTATTTT,CASSLRITRVTADTQYF
TRBV11-2,.,.,TRBJ2-1,TGTGCCAGCAGCTTAGCACGACAGATGCAGTTCTTC,CASSLARQMQFF
TRBV7-9,.,.,TRBJ1-2,TGTGCCAGCAGCTTACAGGTGGGCTATGGCTACACCTTC,CASSLQVGYGYTF
TRBV4-1,.,.,TRBJ1-2,TGCGCCAGCAGCCTGGAGTCTTCCCGGTACTATGGCTACACCTTC,CASSLESSRYYGYTF
TRBV10-2,TRBD2,.,TRBJ2-5,TGCGCCAGCAGTGACATAGCGGGGGGGCAGGAGACCCAGTACTTC,CASSDIAGGQETQYF
TRBV6-5,TRBD1,.,TRBJ1-2,TGTGCCAGCAGTTCAGGGGGACCCTGGTACGTCTACACCTTC,CASSSGGPWYVYTF
TRBV19,.,.,TRBJ2-2,TGTGCCACCTTACAGGGAGACACCGGGGAGCTGTTTTTT,CATLQGDTGELFF
TRBV27,TRBD1,.,TRBJ1-2,TGTGCCAGCAGTTTAGCGGCCGCGGGACAGACACAATATGGCTACACCTTC,CASSLAAAGQTQYGYTF
TRBV5-4,TRBD2,.,TRBJ2-1,TGTGCCAGCAGCTCCCGGGGGGGCACCTACAATGAGCAGTTCTTC,CASSSRGGTYNEQFF
TRBV18,TRBD1,.,TRBJ1-1,TGTGCCAGCTCAAGGGACAGGGTTATCACTGAAGCTTTCTTT,CASSRDRVITEAFF
TRBV2,.,once,TRBJ2-1,TGTGCCAGCAGTGAAGCCTTGAGCTCCTACAATGAGCAGTTCTTC,CASSEALSSYNEQFF
TRBV9,.,once,TRBJ2-2,TGTGCCAGCGCGGCGAACACCGGGGAGCTGTTTTTT,CASAANTGELFF
TRBV5-6,.,.,TRBJ2-7,TGTGCCAGCAGCTTCACAGGGCGCGAGCAGTACTTC,CASSFTGREQYF
TRBV7-9,.,.,TRBJ1-2,TGTGCCAGCAGCTTAGGCGGGGGACCGACTTATGGCTACACCTTC,CASSLGGGPTYGYTF
TRBV5-6,.,.,TRBJ1-1,TGTGCCAGCAGCGGGGAACAGGGTGGTGTTGAAGCTTTCTTT,CASSGEQGGVEAFF
TRBV4-1,.,.,TRBJ1-2,TGCGCCAGCAGCCAGAAAACCCTCGAGGGCTCGGGCAGCTATGGCTACACCTTC,CASSQKTLEGSGSYGYTF
TRBV13,TRBD1,.,TRBJ1-2,TGTGCCAGCAGCTTTAAGTCAGGGGGCTTCTATGGCTACACCTTC,CASSFKSGGFYGYTF
TRBV6-5,.,.,TRBJ1-4,TGTGCCAGCAGTTACTCATCCGTTAATGAAAAACTGTTTTTT,CASSYSSVNEKLFF
TRBV7-3,.,.,TRBJ2-1,TGTGCCAGCAGCTCAATGGGGGCAGGCTACAATGAGCAGTTCTTC,CASSSMGAGYNEQFF
TRBV4-1,.,few,TRBJ1-6,TGCGCCAGCAGCCTATCCGAAGACAGGATTATTAATTCACCCCTCCACTTT,CASSLSEDRIINSPLHF
TRBV18,.,.,TRBJ2-7,TGTGCCAGCTCACCCCCGGGTTACTCCTACGAGCAGTACTTC,CASSPPGYSYEQYF
TRBV7-3,.,.,TRBJ2-3,TGTGCCAGCAGCTTGGGGCAAGCGCAGTATTTT,CASSLGQAQYF
TRBV4-3,.,.,TRBJ1-1,TGCGCCAGCAGCCGAGGAATAGAAGCTTTCTTT,CASSRGIEAFF
TRBV5-1,.,.,TRBJ1-1,TGCGCCAGCAGCCGGCCCGGGGGGAACACTGAAGCTTTCTTT,CASSRPGGNTEAFF
TRBV2,.,once,TRBJ1-5,TGTGCCAGCAGTGATTACAATGGAGGTCAGCCCCAGCATTTT,CASSDYNGGQPQHF
TRBV6-5,.,.,TRBJ1-5,TGTGCCAGCAAACAGGACCCCTATCAGCCCCAGCATTTT,CASKQDPYQPQHF
TRBV14,TRBD2,.,TRBJ2-1,TGTGCCAGCAGCCTGATAGCGGGGGGAACAGGCAATGAGCAGTTCTTC,CASSLIAGGTGNEQFF
TRBV6-6,TRBD1,.,TRBJ1-2,TGTGCCAGCAGTCCAGGGGGCCCTAACTATGGCTACACCTTC,CASSPGGPNYGYTF
TRBV29-1,TRBD1,.,TRBJ1-2,TGCAGCGTTGAACAGGGGGGTAACTATGGCTACACCTTC,CSVEQGGNYGYTF
TRBV30,.,.,TRBJ2-1,TGTGCCTGGAGGCGGGGAGCCTACAATGAGCAGTTCTTC,CAWRRGAYNEQFF
TRBV7-3,TRBD2,.,TRBJ2-1,TGTGCCAGCAGCTTATTACTGCTAGCGGGCACAAATGAGCAGTTCTTC,CASSLLLLAGTNEQFF